This TCR beta chain comes out of a study of blood T cells in healthy people across ages. Turning to the study itself: Per two T cells, template switching captured roughly one barcoded beta molecule.

As regards this clonotype: The target antigen is unknown.

A second PCR of 7 to 11 cycles used a sample-barcoded 5' primer and a J-beta primer mix. TCRdb re-derived calls from the 5' RACE reads in MiXCR, one entry per CDR3 protein. The sample carries about 1.4 million distinct CDR3 sequences, 59% recorded once. The study's findings and limits: More naive CD4+ cells and higher diversity were found in long-lived than in aged donors.

Each donor had around 10 milliliters of peripheral blood drawn. PBMCs were isolated at a quantity of at least 7 million per sample. The TCR sequence derives from a man younger than 35 in good health. Specimen: blood.

The CDR3 protein is CASSLEGLRAETQYF. The CDR3, as DNA: TGTGCCAGCAGCTTGGAAGGTTTACGGGCAGAGACCCAGTACTTC. V and J are TRBV7-2 and TRBJ2-7; the D is unclear. The J call may be faulty, since TRBJ2-5 better matches the DNA end. The CDR3 contains 15 residues. CDR1 and CDR2 from the germline V gene are SGHTA and FQGNSA.